Following are 18 T cell receptor beta chains from one sample sequenced in a study of regulatory T cells in long-lasting Graves disease listed by TCRdb under 2021. For both TCR sequencing and RNA sequencing, RNA was extracted from PBMCs using TRIzol. Through fastp at Q25 and MiXCR, TCRdb rebuilt clones from the public reads, retaining in-frame beta chains. Rows with a matching CDR3 protein are joined into one entry that keeps the most common DNA and genes. Counted in this sample were 650 to 750 distinct CDR3 sequences; 75% to 85% of them appeared once. In total, the top ten clones hold about 10% of the sample. Material: peripheral blood mononuclear cells (PBMCs), obtained with antithyroid drug treatment, in newly diagnosed or persistent Graves disease (not recorded which). All receptors derive from a woman in her 30s with Graves disease. Donor details come from another sample of the same person, matched by shared clones.

The V call is TRBV6-2 or TRBV6-3, the J call TRBJ1-5, with D maybe TRBD1 (5 bases). The V gene's germline CDR1 is MNHEY and CDR2 SVGEGT. The CDR3 spans 13 residues. Trimming cost V 2 bases and J 9 bases, with 11 bases left between them. The CDR3 coding sequence is TGTGCCAGCAGTTACAGGGGAAGGCCGCCCCAGCATTTT. Its protein is CASSYRGRPPQHF.

The chain couples TRBV6-5 to TRBJ1-5; 9 positions agree with TRBD1. The CDR3 loop spans 16 amino acids. Trimming cost V 4 bases and J 3 bases; bases outside gene matches: 7. Germline CDR1 MNHEY, CDR2 SVGAGI. CDR3 DNA sequence: TGTGCCAGCAGTTCAGCCGGGACAGGGCTCAATCAGCCCCAGCATTTT. Residues: CASSSAGTGLNQPQHF.

This rearrangement joins TRBV27 to TRBJ2-5, with D possibly being TRBD1 (5 bases). The germline CDR1 and CDR2 sequences are MNHEY and SMNVEV (reference sequence). This CDR3 region has 14 residues. Trimming stripped 5 bases from V and 4 bases from J, with 14 bases between. DNA for the CDR3: TGTGCCAGCAGTACCAGTCGGACATCAGAGACCCAGTACTTC. This gives the protein CASSTSRTSETQYF.

This clonotype has more than one count but fewer than ten. The chain links TRBV7-3 to TRBJ2-7; unclear D gene. The CDR3 is 13 residues long. V gave up 0 bases and J gave up 7 bases, with 10 bases separating them. Germline CDR1 SGHTA, CDR2 FQGTGA. CDR3 bases: TGTGCCAGCAGCTTAACGCCAAGGACGGAGCAGTACTTC. Its translation is CASSLTPRTEQYF.

In this sample, this clonotype turned up a few times. This chain uses TRBV2 with TRBJ2-1; D gene uncertain. This CDR3 is built from 14 residues. The germline gives CDR1 SNHLY, CDR2 FYNNEI. Trimming shortened V by 6 bases and J by 3 bases, and 12 bases separated the two germline ends. The CDR3 sequence: CASRGNSHYNEQFF. The CDR3 coding sequence is TGTGCCAGCAGAGGGAACAGCCACTACAATGAGCAGTTCTTC.

The gene calls are TRBV9 and TRBJ2-5; perhaps TRBD1 as D (5 bases). Germline values: CDR1 SGDLS, CDR2 YYNGEE. The CDR3 is made up of 15 amino acids. V shed 0 bases and J shed 2 bases, with 11 bases lying between them. CDR3 nucleotide sequence: TGTGCCAGCAGCGTAGAATGGGGCACACAAGAGACCCAGTACTTC. It specifies CASSVEWGTQETQYF. Looking up the rest from reference TRBV9 and TRBJ2-5 gives the full variable domain: DSGVTQTPKHLITATGQRVTLRCSPRSGDLSVYWYQQSLDQGLQFLIQYYNGEERAKGNILERFSAQQFPDLHSELNLSSLELGDSALYFCASSVEWGTQETQYFGPGTRLLVL.

CDR3 residues: CASSAGTGYYEQYF. The CDR3 DNA sequence: TGTGCCAGCAGTGCAGGGACAGGGTACTACGAGCAGTACTTC. The chain carries TRBV2 and TRBJ2-7; TRBD1 matches at 9 bases. Germline lookup yields CDR1 SNHLY and CDR2 FYNNEI. This CDR3 comprises 14 residues. V shed 4 bases and J 3 bases; nucleotides not matched to a gene: 4. Variable domain in full (rest from reference TRBV2 and TRBJ2-7): EPEVTQTPSHQVTQMGQEVILRCVPISNHLYFYWYRQILGQKVEFLVSFYNNEISEKSEIFDDQFSVERPDGSNFTLKIRSTKLEDSAMYFCASSAGTGYYEQYFGPGTRLTVT.

The rearrangement joins TRBV6-4 to TRBJ2-3; D is possibly TRBD1 (5 bases). Per the germline V gene, CDR1 is MRHNA and CDR2 is SNTAGT. The CDR3 has 14 residues. Trimming pared 4 bases from V and 0 bases from J, leaving 8 bases between. The CDR3 protein is CASSAQGSTDTQYF. CDR3 bases: TGTGCCAGCAGTGCCCAGGGAAGCACAGATACGCAGTATTTT.

V is TRBV5-1 and J is TRBJ1-2; 8 positions match TRBD1. Germline loops: CDR1 SGHRS, CDR2 YFSETQ. This CDR3 contains 13 residues. The junction had 5 bases not matched to a gene; V was cut back by 4 bases and J by 6 bases. The CDR3 here is CASSLTGADGYTF. CDR3 DNA: TGCGCCAGCAGCCTGACAGGGGCTGATGGCTACACCTTC.

The chain is built from TRBV19 and TRBJ1-2; TRBD1 matches at 7 bases. The CDR3 loop spans 13 amino acids. Per the germline V gene, CDR1 is LNHDA and CDR2 is SQIVND (reference sequence). Trimming cost V 4 bases and J 6 bases; bases outside gene matches: 5. The chain's CDR3 is CASSNPTGDGYTF. In DNA, the CDR3 is TGTGCCAGTAGTAATCCCACAGGGGATGGCTACACCTTC.

The genes are TRBV19 and TRBJ2-7; D gene unclear. The V end was cut by 0 bases, the J end by 2 bases, with 5 bases between. CDR3 length equals 13 residues. Germline V lookup: CDR1 LNHDA, CDR2 SQIVND (reference sequence). The chain's CDR3 is CASSIEATYEQYF. CDR3 nucleotides: TGTGCCAGTAGTATAGAGGCTACCTACGAGCAGTACTTC.

The CDR3 DNA reads as TGTGCCAGCAGTTACCTTCCGCGGGATACGCAGTATTTT. Residues: CASSYLPRDTQYF. The genes are TRBV6-5 and TRBJ2-3; D gene unclear. Looked up from germline, CDR1 is MNHEY and CDR2 is SVGAGI. This CDR3 has 13 residues. Trimming stripped 2 bases from V and 6 bases from J, with 9 bases between.

This chain links TRBV12-5 with TRBJ2-1, with 9 bases matching TRBD1. Trimming took 0 bases from V and 6 from J; bases not matched to a gene: 9. The CDR3 sequence is 17 residues long. The germline V gene encodes CDR1 LGHNT and CDR2 FRNRAP. The CDR3 protein is CASGLVLHRDRVNEQFF. The DNA for the CDR3 is TGTGCTAGTGGTTTGGTACTACACCGGGACAGGGTCAATGAGCAGTTCTTC. Looking up the rest from reference TRBV12-5 and TRBJ2-1 gives the full variable domain: DARVTQTPRHKVTEMGQEVTMRCQPILGHNTVFWYRQTMMQGLELLAYFRNRAPLDDSGMPKDRFSAEMPDATLATLKIQPSEPRDSAVYFCASGLVLHRDRVNEQFFGPGTRLTVL.

The J gene is TRBJ1-5, the V gene TRBV11-1, with D tentatively TRBD1 (6 bases). Germline loops: CDR1 SGHAT, CDR2 FQDESV (reference sequence). Deletions cut 0 bases from V and 5 bases from J, with 20 bases between. The CDR3 has 18 amino acids. In DNA form, the CDR3 reads TGTGCCAGCAGCTTAGCTGGCAGGGGTTCCGGTGTAGATCAGCCCCAGCATTTT. This sequence encodes CASSLAGRGSGVDQPQHF.

This clonotype was detected a few times. The chain employs TRBV29-1 and TRBJ2-3; unclear D gene. The CDR3 length is 13 residues. Looked up from germline, CDR1 is SQVTM and CDR2 is ANQGSEA. The V end lost 4 bases, the J end lost 0 bases, and 8 bases lay between the germline ends. This CDR3 is CSVAPPSTDTQYF. The CDR3 DNA is TGCAGCGTTGCCCCTCCTAGCACAGATACGCAGTATTTT.

V is TRBV6-5 and J is TRBJ1-2; no clear D. The CDR3 sequence is 14 residues long. CDR1 and CDR2 (germline): MNHEY, SVGAGI. Between the trimmed V and J ends, which lost 2 bases and 1 base, there was a span of 8 bases. This CDR3 reads CASSYQAVNYGYTF. CDR3 coding DNA: TGTGCCAGCAGTTACCAGGCGGTTAACTATGGCTACACCTTC.

CDR3: CASSDTRGTGGETQYF. DNA for the CDR3: TGTGCCAGCAGTGACACAAGGGGGACAGGGGGAGAGACCCAGTACTTC. This sequence joins TRBV25-1 and TRBJ2-5; 11 nucleotides match TRBD1. Per the germline V gene, CDR1 is MGHDK and CDR2 is SYGVNS. Trimming at V came to 3 bases and at J to 4 bases, leaving 7 bases not matched to a gene. This CDR3 region has 16 residues. Combining the CDR3 with reference TRBV25-1 and TRBJ2-5 gives the whole variable domain EADIYQTPRYLVIGTGKKITLECSQTMGHDKMYWYQQDPGMELHLIHYSYGVNSTEKGDLSSESTVSRIRTEHFPLTLESARPSHTSQYLCASSDTRGTGGETQYFGPGTRLLVL.

The chain recombines TRBV5-4 with TRBJ2-7, with TRBD1 matching 9 bases. Trimming took 1 base from V and 6 from J; bases not matched to a gene: 8. This CDR3 comprises 15 residues. CDR1 is SGHNT, CDR2 YYREEE, per germline (reference sequence). The DNA of the CDR3 is TGTGCCAGCAGCTTGTATGCCGTGACAGGGGGCGAGCAGTACTTC. It is translated as CASSLYAVTGGEQYF.